This T cell receptor beta chain was recovered during a study of blood T cell repertoires in COVID-19. TCRdb's table, derived via immunoSEQ multiplex PCR, lists solely in-frame clones and lacks some. Of some 240,000 clones listed, approximately 78% are singletons. V dropped 3 bases and J dropped 6 bases, with 9 bases sitting between them. Germline V lookup: CDR1 LNHDA, CDR2 SQIVND (reference sequence). CDR3 length: 13 amino acids. V gene TRBV19 combines with J gene TRBJ1-5, with D tentatively TRBD1 (5 bases). The clonotype originates from a woman aged 60-75 years with active or convalescent COVID-19. The material sequenced was peripheral blood. The CDR3 nucleotides are TGTGCCAGTAGTATTGGGGCACTTCAGCCCCAGCATTTT. This gives the protein CASSIGALQPQHF.